This TCR beta chain was found in a study of T cells in narcolepsy. Across the whole study: Donors had narcolepsy type 1 or type 2, or were healthy controls. Study-wide points: Healthy controls reportedly lacked the autoreactive clonotypes serially found in patients' blood. Same-patient CSF and blood CD4+ T cell clonotypes included HCRT-specific and TRIB2-specific autoreactive ones. No autoreactive T cell clone sequences appeared in some memory CD4+ repertoires.

Here immunoSEQ multiplex PCR was the method, and the copy in TCRdb shows in-frame clones only, minus some. The data contain under 35,000 clones, 82% of them seen just once; the ten biggest clones take up 2% to 3%. Between the trimmed V and J ends, which lost 6 bases and 8 bases, there was a span of 10 bases. Germline CDR1 is SNHLY and CDR2 is FYNNEI. The CDR3 is 12 residues long. Of note for this clone: Its antigen is as yet unknown.

The V and J genes are TRBV2 and TRBJ1-4, with D unresolved. This TCR came from a human donor with narcolepsy. Specimen: CD45RA- memory CD4+ T cells from PBMCs. The CDR3 DNA is TGTGCCAGCAGGGGCGCTGGGGAAAAACTGTTTTTT. Translated: CASRGAGEKLFF.